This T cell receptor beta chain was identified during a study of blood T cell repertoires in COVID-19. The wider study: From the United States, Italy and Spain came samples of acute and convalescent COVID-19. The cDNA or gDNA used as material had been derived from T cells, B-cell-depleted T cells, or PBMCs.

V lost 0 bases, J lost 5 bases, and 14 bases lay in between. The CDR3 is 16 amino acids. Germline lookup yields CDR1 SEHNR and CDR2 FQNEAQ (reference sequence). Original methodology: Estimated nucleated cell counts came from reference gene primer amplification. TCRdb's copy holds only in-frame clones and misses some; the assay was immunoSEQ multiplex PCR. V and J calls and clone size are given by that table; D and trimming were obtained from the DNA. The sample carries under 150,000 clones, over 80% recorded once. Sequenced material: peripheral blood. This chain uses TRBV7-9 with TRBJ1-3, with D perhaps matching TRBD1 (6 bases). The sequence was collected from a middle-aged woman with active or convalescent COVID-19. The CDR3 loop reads CASSLAARQARNTIYF. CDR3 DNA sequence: TGTGCCAGCAGCTTAGCGGCTCGACAGGCTAGAAACACCATATATTTT.